This is a list of T cell receptor beta chains from one sample in a study of blood T cell repertoires in COVID-19. Profiling relied on immunoSEQ multiplex PCR, and the TCRdb table lists in-frame clones only, not all of them. The repertoire includes just under 40,000 clones, almost 85% of them detected once, and 9% to 10% sits in the top ten. The sequenced material came from peripheral blood. Receptors were obtained from a human donor in a cohort sampled during active COVID-19. Each CDR3 is given with its conserved first and last residue. D genes are given only for firm matches. Where a row states a size, it is once, few, many or the class of an expanded clone; other rows omit it.

d_call,v_call,clone_size,j_call,cdr3_nt,cdr3_aa
.,TRBV20-1,.,TRBJ1-4,TGCAGTGCTAGTAGACTCAGGGGTGAAAAACTGTTTTTT,CSASRLRGEKLFF
.,TRBV24-1,.,TRBJ2-2,TGTGCCACCAGTGAATCCGGGACTTCGAACACCGGGGAGCTGTTTTTT,CATSESGTSNTGELFF
.,TRBV5-1,.,TRBJ2-1,TGCGCCAGCAGCTTGTCCGGGGTCGCCTACAATGAGCAGTTCTTC,CASSLSGVAYNEQFF
TRBD2,TRBV2,.,TRBJ2-3,TGTGCCAGAGCTAGCGGGGGGCAGTCGGATACGCAGTATTTT,CARASGGQSDTQYF
TRBD2,TRBV7-9,.,TRBJ2-3,TGTGCCAGCAGCTTAGAGGCGGGAGTACCTACAGATACGCAGTATTTT,CASSLEAGVPTDTQYF
.,TRBV19,.,TRBJ1-6,TGTGCCAGCCGGTCCGGGGGGTCCACCCTCCACTTT,CASRSGGSTLHF
TRBD1,TRBV4-1,once,TRBJ2-1,TGCGCCAGCAGCCAGGCGAGCAGGGGGACCGACAATGAGCAGTTCTTC,CASSQASRGTDNEQFF
.,TRBV24-1,.,TRBJ2-1,TGTGCCACCAGTGGGCTCAACTCTAGGGAGCAGTTCTTC,CATSGLNSREQFF
.,TRBV27,medium-sized,TRBJ1-1,TGTGCCAGCGGCTTAGGGGCCGGCACTGAAGCTTTCTTT,CASGLGAGTEAFF
.,TRBV9,once,TRBJ2-2,TGTGCCAGCAGCGTAGGGGGAGCCGGGAACACCGGGGAGCTGTTTTTT,CASSVGGAGNTGELFF
TRBD1,TRBV6-5,.,TRBJ1-2,TGTGCCAGCAGGGGGACAGGGGTATATGGCTACACCTTC,CASRGTGVYGYTF
.,TRBV7-9,.,TRBJ1-1,TGTGCCAGCAGCTCTCGGGGGGGAAGGACTGAAGCTTTCTTT,CASSSRGGRTEAFF
.,TRBV9,.,TRBJ2-1,TGTGCCAGCAGCGTAGCAGGGATCCCCAACAATGAGCAGTTCTTC,CASSVAGIPNNEQFF
.,TRBV6-1,.,TRBJ2-2,TGTGCCAGCAGTGAACGGCGGGCACCCGGGGAGCTGTTTTTT,CASSERRAPGELFF
.,TRBV15,.,TRBJ1-4,TGTGCCACCAGCAGAGAGAGGTCGGGGACTAATGAAAAACTGTTTTTT,CATSRERSGTNEKLFF
TRBD1,TRBV2,.,TRBJ1-1,TGTGCCACAGTATTTGACAGGGTGAACACTGAAGCTTTCTTT,CATVFDRVNTEAFF
TRBD1,TRBV15,.,TRBJ1-4,TGTGCCACCAGCACGGGACAGGGCCGTGAAAAACTGTTTTTT,CATSTGQGREKLFF
TRBD1,TRBV6-5,.,TRBJ1-2,TGTGCCAGCAGTACCGGGACAGCAGCTAACTATGGCTACACCTTC,CASSTGTAANYGYTF